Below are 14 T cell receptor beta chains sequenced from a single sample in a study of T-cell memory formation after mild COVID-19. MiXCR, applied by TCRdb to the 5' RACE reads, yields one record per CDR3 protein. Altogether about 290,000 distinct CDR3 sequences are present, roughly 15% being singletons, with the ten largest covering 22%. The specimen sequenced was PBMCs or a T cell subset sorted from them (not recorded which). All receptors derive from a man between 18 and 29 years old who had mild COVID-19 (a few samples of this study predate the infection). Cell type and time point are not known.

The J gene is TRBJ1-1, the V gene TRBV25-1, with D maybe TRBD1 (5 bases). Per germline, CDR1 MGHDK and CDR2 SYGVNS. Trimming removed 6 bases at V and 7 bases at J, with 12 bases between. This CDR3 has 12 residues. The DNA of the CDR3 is TGTGCCAGCAGAGCTTGGGGGGGTGAAGCTTTCTTT. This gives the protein CASRAWGGEAFF.

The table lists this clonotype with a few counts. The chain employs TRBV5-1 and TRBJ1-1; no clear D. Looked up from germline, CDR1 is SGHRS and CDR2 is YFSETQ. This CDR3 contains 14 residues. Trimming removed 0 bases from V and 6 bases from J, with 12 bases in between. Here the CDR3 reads CASSLAEMRAEAFF. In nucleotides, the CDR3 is TGCGCCAGCAGCTTGGCCGAGATGAGGGCTGAAGCTTTCTTT.

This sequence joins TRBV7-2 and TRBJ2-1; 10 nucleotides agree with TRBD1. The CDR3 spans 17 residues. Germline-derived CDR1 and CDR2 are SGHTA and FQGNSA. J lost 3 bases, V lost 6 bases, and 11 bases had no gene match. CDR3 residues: CASRRGQGRGGYNEQFF. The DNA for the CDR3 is TGTGCCAGCAGACGGGGACAGGGGCGAGGGGGCTACAATGAGCAGTTCTTC.

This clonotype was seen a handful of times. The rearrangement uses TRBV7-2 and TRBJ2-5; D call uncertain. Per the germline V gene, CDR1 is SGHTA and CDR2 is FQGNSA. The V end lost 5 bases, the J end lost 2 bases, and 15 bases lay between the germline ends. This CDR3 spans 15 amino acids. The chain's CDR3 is CASSPGVVKQETQYF. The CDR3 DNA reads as TGTGCCAGCAGCCCTGGGGTGGTGAAGCAAGAGACCCAGTACTTC. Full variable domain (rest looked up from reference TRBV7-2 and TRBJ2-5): GAGVSQSPSNKVTEKGKDVELRCDPISGHTALYWYRQSLGQGLEFLIYFQGNSAPDKSGLPSDRFSAERTGGSVSTLTIQRTQQEDSAVYLCASSPGVVKQETQYFGPGTRLLVL.

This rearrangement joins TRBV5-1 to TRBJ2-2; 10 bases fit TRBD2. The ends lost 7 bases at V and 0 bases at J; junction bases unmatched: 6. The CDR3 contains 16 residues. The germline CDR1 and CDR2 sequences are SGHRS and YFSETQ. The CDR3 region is CASWVGLAANTGELFF. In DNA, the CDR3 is TGCGCCAGCTGGGTCGGACTAGCGGCGAACACCGGGGAGCTGTTTTTT.

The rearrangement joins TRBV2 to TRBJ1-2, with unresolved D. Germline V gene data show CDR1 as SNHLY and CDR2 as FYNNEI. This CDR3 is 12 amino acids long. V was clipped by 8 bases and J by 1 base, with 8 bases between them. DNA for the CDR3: TGTGCCAGCGCGGTATATAACTATGGCTACACCTTC. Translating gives CASAVYNYGYTF.

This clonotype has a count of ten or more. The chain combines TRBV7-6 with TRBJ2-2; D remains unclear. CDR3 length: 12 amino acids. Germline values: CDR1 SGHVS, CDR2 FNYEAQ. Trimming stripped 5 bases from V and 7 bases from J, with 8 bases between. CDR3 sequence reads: CASSPFIGELFF. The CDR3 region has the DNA TGTGCCAGCAGCCCCTTTATCGGGGAGCTGTTTTTT.

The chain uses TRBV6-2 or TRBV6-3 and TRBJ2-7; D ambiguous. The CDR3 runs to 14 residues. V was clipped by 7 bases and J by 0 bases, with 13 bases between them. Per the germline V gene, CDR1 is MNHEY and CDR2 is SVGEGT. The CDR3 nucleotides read TGTGCCAGCACGGGTGCAGCTACCTCCTACGAGCAGTACTTC. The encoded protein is CASTGAATSYEQYF.

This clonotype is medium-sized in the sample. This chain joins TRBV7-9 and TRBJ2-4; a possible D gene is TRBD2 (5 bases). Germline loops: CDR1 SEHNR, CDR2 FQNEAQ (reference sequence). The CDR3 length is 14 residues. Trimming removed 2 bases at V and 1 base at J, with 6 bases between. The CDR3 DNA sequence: TGTGCCAGCAGCTTAAGAGGGGCCAAAAACATTCAGTACTTC. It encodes CASSLRGAKNIQYF.

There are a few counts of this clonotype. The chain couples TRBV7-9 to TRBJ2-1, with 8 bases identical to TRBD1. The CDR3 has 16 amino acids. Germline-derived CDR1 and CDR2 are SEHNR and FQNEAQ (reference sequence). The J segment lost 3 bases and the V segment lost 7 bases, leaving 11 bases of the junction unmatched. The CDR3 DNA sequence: TGTGCCAGCATCCCGAAGGACAGGGTAAGCTACAATGAGCAGTTCTTC. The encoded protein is CASIPKDRVSYNEQFF.

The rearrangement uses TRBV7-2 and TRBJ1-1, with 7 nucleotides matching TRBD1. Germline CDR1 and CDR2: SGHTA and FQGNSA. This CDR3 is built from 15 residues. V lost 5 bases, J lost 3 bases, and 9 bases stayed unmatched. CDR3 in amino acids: CASSKRQGLDTEAFF. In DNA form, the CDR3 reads TGTGCCAGCAGCAAACGACAGGGCCTCGACACTGAAGCTTTCTTT.

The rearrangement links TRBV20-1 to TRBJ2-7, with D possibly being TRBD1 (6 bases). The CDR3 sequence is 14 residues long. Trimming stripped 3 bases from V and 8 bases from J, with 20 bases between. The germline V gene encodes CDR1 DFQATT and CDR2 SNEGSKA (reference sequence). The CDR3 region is CSARARGTVDKQYF. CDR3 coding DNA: TGCAGTGCTAGGGCTAGGGGGACCGTTGATAAGCAGTACTTC.

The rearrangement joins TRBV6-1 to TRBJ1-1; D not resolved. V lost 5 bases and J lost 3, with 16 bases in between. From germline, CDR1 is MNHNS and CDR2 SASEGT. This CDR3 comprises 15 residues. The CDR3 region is CASSPGFSGDTEAFF. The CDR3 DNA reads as TGTGCCAGCAGTCCCGGCTTTTCCGGGGACACTGAAGCTTTCTTT.

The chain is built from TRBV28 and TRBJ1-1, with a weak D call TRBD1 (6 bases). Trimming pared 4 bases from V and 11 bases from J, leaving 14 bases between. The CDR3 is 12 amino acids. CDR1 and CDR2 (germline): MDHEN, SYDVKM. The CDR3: CASSSSGVRAFF. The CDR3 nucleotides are TGTGCCAGCAGTTCCTCAGGGGTTAGGGCTTTCTTT.